This T cell receptor (beta chain) was observed in a study of blood T cells in healthy people across ages. Study-level results: Among T cells, TCR beta diversity per million cells dropped roughly linearly as age rose.

Donation came from healthy Caucasian individuals in Russia who were aged roughly 6 to 100. Using a J-beta primer mix together with a sample-barcoded 5' primer, a second PCR was run for roughly 6 to 11 cycles. Each single sample gave us at least 2.5 million CDR3-containing paired-end reads. TCRdb passed the 5' RACE reads through MiXCR, listing each CDR3 protein once. The sample lists under 950,000 distinct CDR3 sequences, about 20% occurring once. The sample holds a few counts of this clonotype. Its antigen is as yet unknown. CDR3 size: 12 residues. Germline lookup yields CDR1 SQVTM and CDR2 ANQGSEA. Trimming cost V 7 bases and J 0 bases, with 9 bases left between them.

The rearrangement links TRBV29-1 to TRBJ1-2; D is uncertain. Source material: blood. This receptor was taken from a man between 65 and 85 years old in good health. The CDR3 loop reads CSARTSNYGYTF. The CDR3 nucleotides read TGCAGCGCTCGGACGTCTAACTATGGCTACACCTTC. Full variable domain (outside the CDR3, taken from reference TRBV29-1 and TRBJ1-2): SAVISQKPSRDICQRGTSLTIQCQVDSQVTMMFWYRQQPGQSLTLIATANQGSEATYESGFVIDKFPISRPNLTFSTLTVSNMSPEDSSIYLCSARTSNYGYTFGSGTRLTVV.